Presented here are 26 T cell receptor beta chains from one specimen sequenced in a study of blood T cell repertoires in COVID-19. Profiling relied on immunoSEQ multiplex PCR, and the TCRdb table lists in-frame clones only, not all of them. There are under 200,000 clones in the sample; around 87% occur only once, and roughly 2.5% lies in the top ten. The sample taken for sequencing was peripheral blood. These receptors were taken from a man aged 35-49 years with active or convalescent COVID-19.

This chain uses TRBV5-5 with TRBJ1-4, with 8 bases that match TRBD1. Per the germline V gene, CDR1 is SGHKS and CDR2 is YYEKEE (reference sequence). There are 13 residues in the CDR3. Trimming took 4 bases from V and 8 from J; bases not matched to a gene: 4. The CDR3 here is CASSRQGREKLFF. In nucleotides, the CDR3 is TGTGCCAGCAGCAGACAGGGGCGGGAAAAACTGTTTTTT.

V gene TRBV28 combines with J gene TRBJ1-1, with 9 bases that match TRBD1. Germline CDR1 reads MDHEN; CDR2 reads SYDVKM. The V and J ends lost 6 bases and 6 bases, in that order; junction bases with no gene match: 11. The CDR3 runs to 15 residues. CDR3 in DNA: TGTGCCAGCAGGGGGGGGGACAGGGCCGTTTCTGAAGCTTTCTTT. Translating it yields CASRGGDRAVSEAFF. Supplemented by reference TRBV28 and TRBJ1-1, the full variable domain reads DVKVTQSSRYLVKRTGEKVFLECVQDMDHENMFWYRQDPGLGLRLIYFSYDVKMKEKGDIPEGYSVSREKKERFSLILESASTNQTSMYLCASRGGDRAVSEAFFGQGTRLTVV.

The sample holds one count of this clone. CDR3 nucleotides: TGTGCCAGCAGCCCTCAAGGTGGGGGGTGGGAGCAGTACTTC. It translates to CASSPQGGGWEQYF. The rearrangement links TRBV9 to TRBJ2-7, with TRBD2 as a possible D gene (6 bases). Per the germline V gene, CDR1 is SGDLS and CDR2 is YYNGEE. V was trimmed by 4 bases and J by 7 bases, leaving 18 bases between them. This CDR3 has 14 amino acids.

The chain combines TRBV11-2 with TRBJ1-1; TRBD1 aligns across 10 bases. The junction had 3 bases not matched to a gene; V was cut back by 1 base and J by 4 bases. The CDR3 runs to 15 residues. Germline V lookup: CDR1 SGHAT, CDR2 FQNNGV. The CDR3 region is CASSLVRDRGTEAFF. The CDR3 DNA is TGTGCCAGCAGCTTAGTCCGGGACAGGGGCACTGAAGCTTTCTTT.

This clone was seen a single time. The chain joins TRBV5-1 to TRBJ1-2; a weak D match, TRBD1 (6 bases). The CDR3 covers 14 residues. Germline V gene data show CDR1 as SGHRS and CDR2 as YFSETQ. Trimming pared 4 bases from V and 4 bases from J, leaving 14 bases between. CDR3 sequence: CASSIRQDGYGYTF. The CDR3, as DNA: TGCGCCAGCAGCATAAGACAGGATGGCTATGGCTACACCTTC.

The V gene is TRBV6-6, the J gene TRBJ1-2; 7 bases line up with TRBD1. Germline CDR1 reads MNHNY; CDR2 reads SVGAGI (reference sequence). There are 16 residues in the CDR3. Losses at the gene ends were 5 bases for V and 1 base for J; bases not matched to a gene: 10. CDR3 residues: CASSTTRQGHNYGYTF. CDR3 nucleotides: TGTGCCAGCAGTACTACGCGACAGGGCCATAACTATGGCTACACCTTC.

The V gene is TRBV13, the J gene TRBJ1-5; possible D gene TRBD1, 6 bases. V was shortened by 2 bases and J by 7 bases, with 12 bases between the two germline ends. CDR1 PRHDT and CDR2 FYEKMQ come from the germline V gene (reference sequence). The CDR3 runs 14 residues. Written as DNA, the CDR3 is TGTGCCAGCAGCTTATCAGGGGTCGGCCAGCCCCAGCATTTT. Its protein product is CASSLSGVGQPQHF. Combining the CDR3 with reference TRBV13 and TRBJ1-5 gives the whole variable domain AAGVIQSPRHLIKEKRETATLKCYPIPRHDTVYWYQQGPGQDPQFLISFYEKMQSDKGSIPDRFSAQQFSDYHSELNMSSLELGDSALYFCASSLSGVGQPQHFGDGTRLSIL.

The chain joins TRBV30 to TRBJ1-5; D remains unclear. The germline V and J ends were trimmed by 0 bases and 5 bases, with 8 bases remaining between them. The CDR3 is made up of 13 amino acids. Germline CDR1 reads GTSNPN; CDR2 reads SVGIG (reference sequence). CDR3 region: CAWSVRGHQPQHF. As DNA, the CDR3 is TGTGCCTGGAGTGTACGAGGTCATCAGCCCCAGCATTTT.

J is TRBJ2-5 and V is TRBV27; D unresolved. Per germline, CDR1 MNHEY and CDR2 SMNVEV (reference sequence). The CDR3 loop spans 13 amino acids. Deletions cut 4 bases from V and 5 bases from J, with 11 bases between. The CDR3 sequence is CASSSMARETQYF. The CDR3 nucleotides read TGTGCCAGCAGTTCAATGGCGCGGGAGACCCAGTACTTC.

V usage is TRBV19 and J usage is TRBJ1-1, with TRBD1 as a possible D gene (6 bases). The CDR3 spans 13 residues. The germline V gene has CDR1 LNHDA and CDR2 SQIVND (reference sequence). Trimming left V 7 bases short and J 0 bases short, with 9 bases between. The CDR3 nucleotides are TGTGCCAGTAAGAACAGGGTGAACACTGAAGCTTTCTTT. This gives the protein CASKNRVNTEAFF.

The rearrangement uses TRBV30 and TRBJ1-2; D is uncertain. CDR1 and CDR2 from the germline V gene are GTSNPN and SVGIG (reference sequence). The CDR3 runs to 15 residues. Trimming stripped 0 bases from V and 2 bases from J, with 13 bases between. The DNA for the CDR3 is TGTGCCTGGAGTGTAACGAGAGGACTAAACTATGGCTACACCTTC. Translation: CAWSVTRGLNYGYTF.

This chain connects TRBV2 to TRBJ2-5, with 10 bases that match TRBD1. The germline V gene encodes CDR1 SNHLY and CDR2 FYNNEI. This CDR3 contains 14 residues. V shed 6 bases, J shed 4 bases, and the junction held 5 bases outside the gene matches. Here the CDR3 DNA reads TGTGCCAGCAGCCTGACAGGGGGCGGAGAGACCCAGTACTTC. As protein: CASSLTGGGETQYF.

The V gene is TRBV28, the J gene TRBJ2-3; D gene ambiguous. This CDR3 has 12 residues. Germline CDR1 and CDR2: MDHEN and SYDVKM. V lost 3 bases to trimming and J lost 4 bases, with 5 bases between them. The CDR3 protein is CASSFGADTQYF. CDR3 nucleotides: TGTGCCAGCAGTTTCGGTGCAGATACGCAGTATTTT.

This clone is a singleton in its sample. The chain's CDR3 is CASSEAGTGGAGANVLTF. In DNA, the CDR3 is TGTGCCAGCAGTGAAGCGGGGACAGGGGGCGCTGGGGCCAACGTCCTGACTTTC. The chain recombines TRBV2 with TRBJ2-6, with TRBD1 matching over 12 bases. The CDR3 extends over 18 amino acids. Germline loops: CDR1 SNHLY, CDR2 FYNNEI. J gave up 2 bases and V 0 bases, and 2 bases lay outside the gene matches.

The chain couples TRBV2 to TRBJ1-2; a weak D match, TRBD1 (5 bases). The CDR3 has 12 residues. Germline V gene lookup returns CDR1 SNHLY and CDR2 FYNNEI. V lost 6 bases to trimming and J lost 7 bases, with 12 bases between them. CDR3 coding DNA: TGTGCCAGCAGCTTGGGGACTCTTGGCTACACCTTC. Its protein product is CASSLGTLGYTF.

J is TRBJ2-6 and V is TRBV5-6; TRBD1 aligns across 7 bases. This CDR3 is 15 amino acids long. V shed 2 bases and J 2 bases; nucleotides not matched to a gene: 1. In germline, CDR1 is SGHDT, CDR2 YYEEEE. The CDR3 bases are TGTGCCAGCAGCTTCAGGGGGACTGGGGCCAACGTCCTGACTTTC. Its translation is CASSFRGTGANVLTF.

The chain links TRBV7-3 to TRBJ1-1; 7 bases match TRBD1. CDR3 length: 16 residues. V lost 4 bases to trimming and J lost 1 base; unmatched junction nucleotides: 9. CDR1 and CDR2 from the germline V gene are SGHTA and FQGTGA. The CDR3 sequence: CASSSQGGAQNTEAFF. CDR3 bases: TGTGCCAGCAGCTCTCAGGGGGGCGCCCAGAACACTGAAGCTTTCTTT.

This clone was seen just once. This sequence joins TRBV10-3 and TRBJ2-5; TRBD1 matches 8 bases. The CDR3 length is 14 residues. Looked up from germline, CDR1 is ENHRY and CDR2 is SYGVKD. With V trimmed by 4 bases and J by 1 base, 2 bases remained unmatched. In nucleotides, the CDR3 is TGTGCCATCAGTGGGACAGGGATCCAAGAGACCCAGTACTTC. As protein: CAISGTGIQETQYF.

The chain recombines TRBV5-4 with TRBJ1-2; the match to TRBD1 covers 7 bases. Germline V CDR1 and CDR2: SGHNT, YYREEE (reference sequence). Germline trimming cut 4 bases from V and 1 base from J; bases unmatched to any gene: 7. The CDR3 runs to 15 residues. CDR3 sequence: CASSLPQGVNYGYTF. The CDR3 DNA sequence: TGTGCCAGCAGCCTCCCCCAGGGGGTTAACTATGGCTACACCTTC. Filled out from reference TRBV5-4 and TRBJ1-2, the complete variable domain reads ETGVTQSPTHLIKTRGQQVTLRCSSQSGHNTVSWYQQALGQGPQFIFQYYREEENGRGNFPPRFSGLQFPNYSSELNVNALELDDSALYLCASSLPQGVNYGYTFGSGTRLTVV.

This clone was recorded only once. The chain uses TRBV11-2 and TRBJ1-2; TRBD1 is a possible D gene (5 bases). V lost 0 bases and J 0 bases, leaving 11 bases between the germline ends. CDR1 is SGHAT, CDR2 FQNNGV, per germline. This CDR3 is 16 amino acids long. CDR3 region: CASSLEGGIPNYGYTF. CDR3 DNA sequence: TGTGCCAGCAGCTTAGAGGGGGGGATACCTAACTATGGCTACACCTTC.

This chain joins TRBV15 and TRBJ2-3, with 13 nucleotides matching TRBD2. CDR1 and CDR2 from the germline V gene are LNHNV and YYDKDF (reference sequence). The CDR3 totals 17 residues. The V and J ends lost 1 base and 5 bases, in that order; junction bases with no gene match: 6. CDR3 DNA: TGTGCCACCAGCAGAGCAACTAGCGGGGGGGCCTTAGATACGCAGTATTTT. This encodes CATSRATSGGALDTQYF.

The chain employs TRBV4-1 and TRBJ1-5; 8 positions match TRBD1. Per the germline V gene, CDR1 is MGHRA and CDR2 is YSYEKL. The CDR3 spans 15 residues. Unmatched junction bases numbered 3, after V lost 4 bases and J lost 1 base. The CDR3 region is CASSLDRGSNQPQHF. CDR3 DNA: TGCGCCAGCAGCCTAGACAGGGGAAGCAATCAGCCCCAGCATTTT.

The chain is built from TRBV10-2 and TRBJ1-1; D gene uncertain. Germline assignment: CDR1 WSHSY and CDR2 SAAADI. The germline V and J ends were trimmed by 4 bases and 4 bases, with 13 bases remaining between them. This CDR3 is 14 amino acids long. The CDR3 sequence is CASSVPSGGTEAFF. CDR3 bases: TGCGCCAGCAGTGTCCCGTCAGGAGGCACTGAAGCTTTCTTT.

This chain connects TRBV5-1 to TRBJ2-1, with 9 nucleotides matching TRBD2. The junction had 12 bases not matched to a gene; V was cut back by 0 bases and J by 8 bases. The CDR3 spans 17 residues. Germline loops: CDR1 SGHRS, CDR2 YFSETQ. CDR3 amino acids: CASSLAAWERGVDEQFF. DNA of the CDR3: TGCGCCAGCAGCTTGGCCGCGTGGGAGCGGGGGGTCGATGAGCAGTTCTTC.

In its sample, this clone was seen once. The chain couples TRBV6-1 to TRBJ1-6; 8 positions match TRBD1. This CDR3 has 15 residues. Losses at the gene ends were 1 base for V and 8 bases for J; bases not matched to a gene: 4. The germline gives CDR1 MNHNS, CDR2 SASEGT. CDR3 sequence (DNA): TGTGCCAGCAGTGAAGGGACAGGGTACTATTCACCCCTCCACTTT. It translates to CASSEGTGYYSPLHF.

This clone was counted a few times. The chain carries TRBV5-8 and TRBJ1-1; TRBD1 matches at 7 bases. Germline values: CDR1 SGHTS, CDR2 YDEGEE. The CDR3 contains 16 residues. The junction had 7 bases not matched to a gene; V was cut back by 2 bases and J by 0 bases. The DNA for the CDR3 is TGTGCCAGCAGCTTATGGGACAGCAGGATGAACACTGAAGCTTTCTTT. The encoded protein is CASSLWDSRMNTEAFF.